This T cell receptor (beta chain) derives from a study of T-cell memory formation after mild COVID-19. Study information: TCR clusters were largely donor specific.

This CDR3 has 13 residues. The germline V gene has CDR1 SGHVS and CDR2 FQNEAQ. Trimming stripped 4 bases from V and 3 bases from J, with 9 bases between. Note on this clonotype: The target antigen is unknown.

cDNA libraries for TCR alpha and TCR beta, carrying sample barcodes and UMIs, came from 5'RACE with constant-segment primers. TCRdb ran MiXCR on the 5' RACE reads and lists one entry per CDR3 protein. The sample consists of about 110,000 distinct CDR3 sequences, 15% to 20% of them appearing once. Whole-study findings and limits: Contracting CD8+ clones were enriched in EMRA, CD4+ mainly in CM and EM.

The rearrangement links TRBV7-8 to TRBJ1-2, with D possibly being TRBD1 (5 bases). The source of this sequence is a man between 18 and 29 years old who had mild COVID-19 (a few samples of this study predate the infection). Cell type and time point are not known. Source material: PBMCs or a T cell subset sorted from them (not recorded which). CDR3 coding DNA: TGTGCCAGCAGCTCGACAGTCTACTATGGCTACACCTTC. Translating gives CASSSTVYYGYTF.